Given below is one T cell receptor (beta chain) in context. Germline CDR1 reads PRHDT; CDR2 reads FYEKMQ (reference sequence). V lost 4 bases and J 2 bases, leaving 24 bases between the germline ends. The CDR3 consists of 18 residues. Clones were sequenced by immunoSEQ multiplex PCR, and TCRdb holds only the in-frame ones, with some missing. The table includes approximately 100,000 clones, roughly nine tenths detected once. The sample belongs to a study of blood T cell repertoires in COVID-19. Looking at the study overall: The analysed material was cDNA or gDNA that came from T cells, B-cell-depleted T cells, or PBMCs.

Specimen: peripheral blood. The TCR originated in a human donor in a cohort sampled during active COVID-19. The chain has TRBV13 and TRBJ2-7, with D perhaps matching TRBD1 (6 bases). CDR3 DNA: TGTGCCAGCAGCTCGACCATAGGACAGCGGACCAAAGCCTACGAGCAGTACTTC. It codes for CASSSTIGQRTKAYEQYF.